These 22 T cell receptor beta chains originate from one sample sequenced in a study of technical replicates of blood from a few donors. Profiled with immunoSEQ multiplex PCR; TCRdb holds only in-frame clones, not every one. The repertoire holds 78,000 or so clones, 91% seen once, with approximately 0.34% in the top ten. Sequencing was done on a sample of T cells isolated from PBMCs. Receptors originate from a human donor in good health. Some clones in this sample may be carry-over from other donors' samples.

The chain has TRBV5-4 and TRBJ2-7, with TRBD1 matching over 8 bases. Trimming took 2 bases from V and 3 from J; bases not matched to a gene: 7. Per germline, CDR1 SGHNT and CDR2 YYREEE (reference sequence). This CDR3 has 15 residues. DNA for the CDR3: TGTGCCAGCAGCTTCTTCCCGGGACAGGACTACGAGCAGTACTTC. It translates to CASSFFPGQDYEQYF. Combining the CDR3 with reference TRBV5-4 and TRBJ2-7 gives the whole variable domain ETGVTQSPTHLIKTRGQQVTLRCSSQSGHNTVSWYQQALGQGPQFIFQYYREEENGRGNFPPRFSGLQFPNYSSELNVNALELDDSALYLCASSFFPGQDYEQYFGPGTRLTVT.

The V call is TRBV6-5, the J call TRBJ2-5; TRBD2 aligns across 8 bases. With V trimmed by 2 bases and J by 4 bases, 6 bases remained unmatched. Per germline, CDR1 MNHEY and CDR2 SVGAGI. The CDR3 is 15 amino acids. The CDR3 sequence: CASSYAATSGETQYF. Written as DNA, the CDR3 is TGTGCCAGCAGTTACGCTGCCACTAGCGGAGAGACCCAGTACTTC.

The chain couples TRBV14 to TRBJ1-3; D is undetermined. CDR1 and CDR2 (germline): SGHDN, FVKESK. Trimming cost V 2 bases and J 3 bases, with 11 bases left between them. CDR3 length: 15 residues. CDR3 region: CASSQLFGSGNTIYF. The CDR3 coding sequence is TGTGCCAGCAGCCAATTATTCGGGAGTGGAAACACCATATATTTT.

V and J are TRBV15 and TRBJ1-2; the D is unclear. V lost 11 bases and J lost 5, with 15 bases in between. The CDR3 is made up of 12 amino acids. CDR1 is LNHNV, CDR2 YYDKDF, per germline (reference sequence). The DNA for the CDR3 is TGTGCCGCACCCCAGGTAGTGTATGGCTACACCTTC. It specifies CAAPQVVYGYTF. Combining the CDR3 with reference TRBV15 and TRBJ1-2 gives the whole variable domain DAMVIQNPRYQVTQFGKPVTLSCSQTLNHNVMYWYQQKSSQAPKLLFHYYDKDFNNEADTPDNFQSRRPNTSFCFLDIRSPGLGDTAMYLCAAPQVVYGYTFGSGTRLTVV.

This sequence joins TRBV7-9 and TRBJ1-1; 7 bases are a match to TRBD1. CDR3 length: 14 residues. Germline values: CDR1 SEHNR, CDR2 FQNEAQ (reference sequence). After removal of 7 bases from V and 0 bases from J, the junction contained 5 bases not matched to a gene. CDR3 amino acids: CASIGGAVNTEAFF. The CDR3 DNA sequence: TGTGCCAGCATAGGGGGCGCCGTGAACACTGAAGCTTTCTTT.

This sequence joins TRBV11-3 and TRBJ2-7; 10 nucleotides match TRBD2. This CDR3 has 15 residues. The J segment lost 0 bases and the V segment lost 5 bases, leaving 4 bases of the junction unmatched. Germline CDR1 is SGHNT and CDR2 is YENEEA. The CDR3 spells CASSPLAGDSYEQYF. The CDR3 bases are TGTGCCAGCAGCCCCCTAGCGGGGGACTCCTACGAGCAGTACTTC.

The chain has TRBV5-1 and TRBJ2-7, with D maybe TRBD1 (5 bases). V was shortened by 2 bases and J by 5 bases, with 17 bases between the two germline ends. Germline-derived CDR1 and CDR2 are SGHRS and YFSETQ. The CDR3 loop spans 15 amino acids. CDR3 DNA: TGCGCCAGCAGCTTCGACCCAAGGGGTCTCAACGAGCAGTACTTC. This encodes CASSFDPRGLNEQYF.

The rearrangement joins TRBV7-9 to TRBJ1-2, with D possibly being TRBD1 (6 bases). The CDR3 consists of 14 residues. The germline gives CDR1 SEHNR, CDR2 FQNEAQ (reference sequence). V was cut by 5 bases and J by 0 bases, with 10 bases left in between. CDR3 nucleotides: TGTGCCAGCAGCCCAGGGACAACTAACTATGGCTACACCTTC. This encodes CASSPGTTNYGYTF.

This clone occurred once. This chain links TRBV7-2 with TRBJ2-1, with 7 bases aligning to TRBD2. Germline V gene sequence: CDR1 SGHTA, CDR2 FQGNSA. The trim removed 5 bases at V and 8 bases at J, leaving 6 bases unmatched. This CDR3 region has 13 residues. The DNA of the CDR3 is TGTGCCAGCAGCCCGACTAGCTGGTATGAGCAGTTCTTC. Its protein product is CASSPTSWYEQFF.

The chain combines TRBV2 with TRBJ1-2, with 10 bases matching TRBD1. CDR1 is SNHLY, CDR2 FYNNEI, per germline. The V and J ends lost 7 bases and 0 bases, in that order; junction bases with no gene match: 5. The CDR3 has 15 residues. The CDR3 protein is CASTGQGEANYGYTF. DNA for the CDR3: TGTGCCAGCACCGGACAGGGGGAAGCTAACTATGGCTACACCTTC.

V gene TRBV7-9 combines with J gene TRBJ2-1; 14 bases align to TRBD2. Per the germline V gene, CDR1 is SEHNR and CDR2 is FQNEAQ (reference sequence). This CDR3 has 15 amino acids. V dropped 5 bases and J dropped 6; count of bases not matched to a gene: 3. CDR3 sequence reads: CASSPTSGGANEQFF. The CDR3 region has the DNA TGTGCCAGCAGCCCGACTAGCGGGGGGGCCAATGAGCAGTTCTTC.

The rearrangement links TRBV10-3 to TRBJ2-1; 7 bases are a match to TRBD2. Germline V CDR1 and CDR2: ENHRY, SYGVKD. V trimming: 7 bases; J trimming: 5 bases; junction bases outside the gene matches: 5. The CDR3 length is 13 residues. The CDR3: CAITGTTDNEQFF. In nucleotides, the CDR3 is TGTGCCATCACCGGGACTACCGACAATGAGCAGTTCTTC.

The chain couples TRBV10-2 to TRBJ1-4; 11 nucleotides match TRBD1. Germline V gene data show CDR1 as WSHSY and CDR2 as SAAADI. J was trimmed by 7 bases and V by 6 bases; bases with no gene match: 4. This CDR3 spans 14 amino acids. The CDR3 region is CASRDRGLIEKLFF. The CDR3 DNA sequence: TGCGCCAGCAGGGACAGGGGGCTGATTGAAAAACTGTTTTTT.

This chain connects TRBV28 to TRBJ1-1; D ambiguous. CDR1 and CDR2 (germline): MDHEN, SYDVKM. The CDR3 loop spans 11 amino acids. The V and J ends lost 5 bases and 10 bases respectively, with 11 bases between them. This chain's CDR3 is CASSQEFVAFF. CDR3 DNA sequence: TGTGCCAGCAGTCAGGAATTTGTAGCTTTCTTT.

There are a few counts of this clone. The V gene is TRBV13, the J gene TRBJ2-5; the D gene could be TRBD1 or TRBD2 (6 bases each). The J call is uncertain, as TRBJ2-7 better fits the DNA end. CDR1 PRHDT and CDR2 FYEKMQ come from the germline V gene (reference sequence). The length of the CDR3 is 14 residues. DNA for the CDR3: TGTGCCAGCAGCCCGACGGAGGGGGCCTACGAGCAGTACTTC. Translated, it gives CASSPTEGAYEQYF.

The V call is TRBV29-1, the J call TRBJ2-2, with D perhaps matching TRBD1 (5 bases). From germline, CDR1 is SQVTM and CDR2 ANQGSEA. The CDR3 consists of 13 residues. V was pared by 8 bases and J by 0 bases, with 10 bases between. The CDR3 DNA follows: TGCAGCACGACAGCCTCGAACACCGGGGAGCTGTTTTTT. Translated: CSTTASNTGELFF.

Note on this clone: At one end the junction does not follow the germline gene, possibly because of a read error. J is TRBJ1-3 and V is TRBV15; weak D call: TRBD1 (5 bases). This CDR3 comprises 17 residues. The germline V gene has CDR1 LNHNV and CDR2 YYDKDF (reference sequence). The chain's CDR3 is CATRRDSVFNSGNTIYF. In DNA, the CDR3 is TGTGCCACCAGGAGAGACAGTGTCTTTAACTCTGGAAACACCATATATTTT.

The chain employs TRBV9 and TRBJ2-3; 13 positions agree with TRBD2. With 0 bases clipped from V and 5 bases from J, the junction kept 3 bases outside the gene matches. Germline loops: CDR1 SGDLS, CDR2 YYNGEE. The CDR3 extends over 16 amino acids. CDR3 sequence (DNA): TGTGCCAGCAGCGTAGAAGGACTAGCGGGGGTAGATACGCAGTATTTT. It specifies CASSVEGLAGVDTQYF.

The chain carries TRBV28 and TRBJ1-4; tentatively, D is TRBD1 (5 bases). Trimming pared 5 bases from V and 4 bases from J, leaving 8 bases between. Germline V gives CDR1 MDHEN, CDR2 SYDVKM. CDR3 size: 13 residues. The CDR3 DNA reads as TGTGCCAGCAGTCCGACAGTTAATGAAAAACTGTTTTTT. It specifies CASSPTVNEKLFF.

The CDR3 region has the DNA TGTGCCAGCGGCCCAGGGTTCCATGAGCAGTTCTTC. Translated, it gives CASGPGFHEQFF. The chain couples TRBV6-5 to TRBJ2-1, with D tentatively TRBD1 (5 bases). Trimming shortened V by 8 bases and J by 8 bases, and 13 bases separated the two germline ends. This CDR3 contains 12 residues. CDR1 MNHEY and CDR2 SVGAGI come from the germline V gene.

The chain employs TRBV7-9 and TRBJ1-2; no reliable D call. The CDR3 extends over 13 amino acids. Between the trimmed V and J ends, which lost 0 bases and 6 bases, there was a span of 8 bases. In germline, CDR1 is SEHNR, CDR2 FQNEAQ (reference sequence). This chain's CDR3 is CASSLASQDGYTF. In DNA, the CDR3 is TGTGCCAGCAGCTTAGCTTCGCAGGATGGCTACACCTTC. Using reference TRBV7-9 and TRBJ1-2 for the parts outside the CDR3, the full variable domain is DTGVSQNPRHKITKRGQNVTFRCDPISEHNRLYWYRQTLGQGPEFLTYFQNEAQLEKSRLLSDRFSAERPKGSFSTLEIQRTEQGDSAMYLCASSLASQDGYTFGSGTRLTVV.

This clone appeared once. The chain uses TRBV7-9 and TRBJ1-6; D is perhaps TRBD1 (6 bases). This CDR3 is built from 14 residues. Trimming stripped 5 bases from V and 7 bases from J, with 12 bases between. Per the germline V gene, CDR1 is SEHNR and CDR2 is FQNEAQ (reference sequence). The CDR3 DNA follows: TGTGCCAGCAGCAACAGGGTTCGGAATTCACCCCTCCACTTT. Protein: CASSNRVRNSPLHF. Complete variable domain (other parts from reference TRBV7-9 and TRBJ1-6): DTGVSQNPRHKITKRGQNVTFRCDPISEHNRLYWYRQTLGQGPEFLTYFQNEAQLEKSRLLSDRFSAERPKGSFSTLEIQRTEQGDSAMYLCASSNRVRNSPLHFGNGTRLTVT.